These 28 T cell receptor beta chains came from one sample sequenced in a study of patients and donors after allogeneic stem cell transplantation. TCRdb redid the calling of the RT-PCR reads with MiXCR, one entry per CDR3 protein. Of hundreds of thousands of distinct CDR3 sequences listed, 13% to 15% are singletons. Material: blood, either unsorted or a sorted T cell fraction (not recorded which). The receptors here all came from a human donor who was either an allogeneic HSCT recipient or a stem cell or donor lymphocyte infusion donor (not recorded which). It is not recorded whose cells these are; they may come from a transplant donor.

This clonotype was seen repeatedly, ten times or more. This chain links TRBV6-5 with TRBJ2-5; D gene uncertain. CDR1 MNHEY and CDR2 SVGAGI come from the germline V gene. The CDR3 spans 12 residues. Deletions cut 0 bases from V and 4 bases from J, with 3 bases between. The CDR3 loop is CASSYSRETQYF. In nucleotides, the CDR3 is TGTGCCAGCAGTTACTCGAGAGAGACCCAGTACTTC.

At least ten counts were recorded for this clonotype. The V gene is TRBV12-3 or TRBV12-4, the J gene TRBJ1-5, with 7 bases that match TRBD1. This CDR3 region has 18 residues. V gave up 6 bases and J gave up 4 bases; unmatched junction bases: 18. The CDR3 loop reads CASSWTGPVVSPNQPQHF. The CDR3 bases are TGTGCCAGCAGCTGGACAGGTCCCGTTGTAAGCCCGAATCAGCCCCAGCATTTT.

V gene TRBV9 combines with J gene TRBJ1-5; TRBD1 matches at 9 bases. Germline CDR1 is SGDLS and CDR2 is YYNGEE. V was clipped by 2 bases and J by 6 bases; unmatched bases: 6. CDR3 length equals 15 residues. Written as DNA, the CDR3 is TGTGCCAGCAGCGTCGGGACAGGGCAGGGTCAGCCCCAGCATTTT. Translated, it gives CASSVGTGQGQPQHF.

Ten or more counts support this clonotype. CDR3 bases: TGTGCCAGCAGTTTCAGGGGGCAATTAGAGCAGTACTTC. Translated: CASSFRGQLEQYF. This sequence joins TRBV12-3 or TRBV12-4 and TRBJ2-7; the match to TRBD1 covers 8 bases. The CDR3 is 13 amino acids. With V trimmed by 3 bases and J by 7 bases, 5 bases remained unmatched.

The chain links TRBV5-1 to TRBJ2-7; 10 nucleotides align to TRBD2. The V and J ends lost 3 bases and 3 bases, in that order; junction bases with no gene match: 9. Germline V gene data show CDR1 as SGHRS and CDR2 as YFSETQ. CDR3 length equals 16 residues. CDR3 nucleotide sequence: TGCGCCAGCAGCTCGGCTCTACTAGCGGGAAACTACGAGCAGTACTTC. This sequence encodes CASSSALLAGNYEQYF.

Many counts were recorded for this clonotype. The chain has TRBV7-2 and TRBJ1-3; no clear D. CDR1 SGHTA and CDR2 FQGNSA come from the germline V gene. With 5 bases removed from V and 0 bases from J, the gap between germline ends came to 8 bases. CDR3 length equals 14 residues. CDR3 loop: CASSAYNSGNTIYF. CDR3 DNA: TGTGCCAGCAGCGCATACAACTCTGGAAACACCATATATTTT.

The V call is TRBV2, the J call TRBJ2-3; 7 bases fit TRBD1. There are 15 residues in the CDR3. The V segment lost 3 bases and the J segment 4 bases; nucleotides outside the gene matches: 7. CDR1 is SNHLY and CDR2 is FYNNEI in the germline V gene. In DNA form, the CDR3 reads TGTGCCAGCAGTGACGCCAGGGGGAATGCAGATACGCAGTATTTT. Translation: CASSDARGNADTQYF.

This clonotype showed up many times. The rearrangement joins TRBV5-1 to TRBJ1-6; the D is unclear. The CDR3 is made up of 14 amino acids. Looked up from germline, CDR1 is SGHRS and CDR2 is YFSETQ. V lost 4 bases, J lost 10 bases, and 15 bases lay in between. The CDR3 reads CASSNSGFDSPLHF. The DNA for the CDR3 is TGCGCCAGCAGCAATTCAGGCTTTGACTCACCCCTCCACTTT.

This clonotype was observed at least ten times. The chain joins TRBV5-1 to TRBJ1-1; 7 bases map to TRBD1. CDR3 length equals 13 residues. The germline CDR1 and CDR2 sequences are SGHRS and YFSETQ. Trimming removed 5 bases from V and 0 bases from J; junction bases left unmatched: 1. CDR3 protein: CASRQGLNTEAFF. For the CDR3, the DNA is TGCGCCAGCAGACAGGGGCTGAACACTGAAGCTTTCTTT.

This clonotype has just a few counts. The genes are TRBV5-1 and TRBJ2-3; D might be TRBD2 (6 bases). The CDR3 runs 14 residues. CDR1 is SGHRS and CDR2 is YFSETQ in the germline V gene. The V gene lost 6 bases and the J gene lost 3 bases, with 14 bases spanning the gap. CDR3 residues: CASKTDGGTDTQYF. CDR3 bases: TGCGCCAGCAAAACCGACGGGGGAACAGATACGCAGTATTTT.

This chain uses TRBV7-8 with TRBJ2-4; D is unresolved. This CDR3 comprises 15 residues. V was shortened by 2 bases and J by 8 bases, with 16 bases between the two germline ends. CDR1 and CDR2 from the germline V gene are SGHVS and FQNEAQ. This CDR3 reads CASSLRKGSLDIQYF. For the CDR3, the DNA is TGTGCCAGCAGCTTACGCAAGGGCAGCTTGGACATTCAGTACTTC.

This rearrangement joins TRBV19 to TRBJ2-7; no clear D gene. Germline lookup yields CDR1 LNHDA and CDR2 SQIVND (reference sequence). Trimming pared 1 base from V and 3 bases from J, leaving 7 bases between. This CDR3 has 13 amino acids. CDR3: CASSIAPHYEQYF. As DNA, the CDR3 is TGTGCCAGTAGTATAGCCCCTCACTACGAGCAGTACTTC.

This CDR3 reads CASSLGTRGIYTF. In nucleotides, the CDR3 is TGCGCCAGCAGCTTGGGGACTAGGGGGATCTACACCTTC. The V call is TRBV5-1, the J call TRBJ1-2; perhaps TRBD1 as D (6 bases). V shed 0 bases and J shed 10 bases, with 13 bases lying between them. This CDR3 contains 13 residues. Germline loops: CDR1 SGHRS, CDR2 YFSETQ.

The table lists this clonotype with many counts. The genes are TRBV12-3 or TRBV12-4 and TRBJ1-6, with a weak D call TRBD1 (5 bases). The CDR3 runs to 12 residues. Trimming took off 8 bases at V and 4 bases at J, with 6 bases between the two ends. The CDR3 DNA follows: TGTGCCAGCGCAGGGTATAATTCACCCCTCCACTTT. Encoded protein: CASAGYNSPLHF.

This clonotype was picked up many times. The gene calls are TRBV9 and TRBJ2-2; possible D gene TRBD1, 5 bases. V shed 2 bases and J shed 2 bases, with 13 bases lying between them. Germline values: CDR1 SGDLS, CDR2 YYNGEE. The CDR3 sequence is 16 residues long. CDR3 sequence (DNA): TGTGCCAGCAGCGTCTTCCCAGGGCCCAACACCGGGGAGCTGTTTTTT. This translates into CASSVFPGPNTGELFF.

This clonotype showed up many times. The CDR3, as DNA: TGTGCCAGCAGCTTAAATGATGAGCAGTTCTTC. It yields the protein CASSLNDEQFF. J is TRBJ2-1 and V is TRBV7-6; D is uncertain. CDR3 length: 11 amino acids. V dropped 2 bases and J dropped 8 bases, with 4 bases sitting between them. Germline V gene data show CDR1 as SGHVS and CDR2 as FNYEAQ.

The rearrangement joins TRBV7-8 to TRBJ1-5; D is uncertain. CDR3 length: 14 residues. CDR1 and CDR2 (germline): SGHVS, FQNEAQ. Trimming removed 1 base from V and 6 bases from J, with 10 bases in between. As DNA, the CDR3 is TGTGCCAGCAGCTTAGTCGGGTTTACTCAGCCCCAGCATTTT. Its translation: CASSLVGFTQPQHF.

This clonotype was seen a few times. This rearrangement joins TRBV7-2 to TRBJ2-5; D might be TRBD1 (6 bases). Trimming stripped 5 bases from V and 1 base from J, with 11 bases between. The CDR3 covers 14 residues. Germline CDR1 reads SGHTA; CDR2 reads FQGNSA. DNA of the CDR3: TGTGCCAGCAGCAGACCCAGGGGCCAAGAGACCCAGTACTTC. It specifies CASSRPRGQETQYF.

This chain uses TRBV5-1 with TRBJ2-5, with D maybe TRBD2 (6 bases). The CDR3 consists of 13 residues. Trimming took 4 bases from V and 6 from J, leaving 13 bases between them. CDR1 SGHRS and CDR2 YFSETQ come from the germline V gene. DNA of the CDR3: TGCGCCAGCAGCGGCGCGGGGTTAAAGACCCAGTACTTC. It yields the protein CASSGAGLKTQYF.

This clonotype occurred many times. The CDR3 loop is CASSRGQGDNSPLHF. In nucleotides, the CDR3 is TGCGCCAGCAGCCGAGGACAGGGAGATAATTCACCCCTCCACTTT. The genes are TRBV4-3 and TRBJ1-6; 8 nucleotides agree with TRBD1. Per the germline V gene, CDR1 is LGHNA and CDR2 is YSLEER. Trimming cost V 4 bases and J 5 bases; bases outside gene matches: 4. The CDR3 spans 15 residues.

This clonotype occurred a few times. The chain is built from TRBV9 and TRBJ1-1; D may be TRBD1 (5 bases). The germline gives CDR1 SGDLS, CDR2 YYNGEE. Trimming left V 0 bases short and J 5 bases short, with 11 bases between. The CDR3 has 14 residues. The CDR3 is CASSVADWGTEAFF. The CDR3 bases are TGTGCCAGCAGCGTAGCCGATTGGGGGACTGAAGCTTTCTTT.

This clonotype was detected a few times. The chain carries TRBV4-3 and TRBJ2-6; no definite D call. This CDR3 region has 17 residues. Deletions cut 4 bases from V and 0 bases from J, with 13 bases between. CDR1 and CDR2 (germline): LGHNA, YSLEER. In DNA form, the CDR3 reads TGCGCCAGCAGCCGAGGACGGCTTCTCTCTGGGGCCAACGTCCTGACTTTC. Protein: CASSRGRLLSGANVLTF.

This clonotype has only a few counts. The rearrangement links TRBV5-6 to TRBJ2-7, with D maybe TRBD1 (5 bases). CDR3 length: 13 amino acids. Germline V gene sequence: CDR1 SGHDT, CDR2 YYEEEE. V was clipped by 1 base and J by 5 bases, with 10 bases between them. This CDR3 is CASSLLDTNEQYF. CDR3 coding DNA: TGTGCCAGCAGCTTGCTGGACACGAACGAGCAGTACTTC.

This clonotype was detected only a few times. The V and J genes are TRBV20-1 and TRBJ2-5, with 10 bases lining up with TRBD2. The germline V gene has CDR1 DFQATT and CDR2 SNEGSKA (reference sequence). The CDR3 runs to 15 residues. The junction had 9 bases not matched to a gene; V was cut back by 3 bases and J by 5 bases. The CDR3 DNA reads as TGCAGTGCTAGCCGCCCTAGCGGGAGTACTGAGACCCAGTACTTC. Translated, it gives CSASRPSGSTETQYF.

The V gene is TRBV7-8, the J gene TRBJ1-5; D is undetermined. The CDR3 has 13 amino acids. Germline V gene sequence: CDR1 SGHVS, CDR2 FQNEAQ. The germline V and J ends were trimmed by 4 bases and 7 bases, with 11 bases remaining between them. The CDR3 DNA reads TGTGCCAGCAGCTCGGACTCAAAGCAGCCCCAGCATTTT. Translating gives CASSSDSKQPQHF. Filled out from reference TRBV7-8 and TRBJ1-5, the complete variable domain reads GAGVSQSPRYKVAKRGQDVALRCDPISGHVSLFWYQQALGQGPEFLTYFQNEAQLDKSGLPSDRFFAERPEGSVSTLKIQRTQQEDSAVYLCASSSDSKQPQHFGDGTRLSIL.

This rearrangement joins TRBV5-1 to TRBJ1-2; perhaps TRBD1 as D (5 bases). V was clipped by 2 bases and J by 2 bases, with 10 bases between them. The CDR3 extends over 14 amino acids. From germline, CDR1 is SGHRS and CDR2 YFSETQ. CDR3 region: CASSFSQGNYGYTF. The CDR3 nucleotides are TGCGCCAGCAGCTTCTCTCAGGGCAACTATGGCTACACCTTC.

V and J are TRBV18 and TRBJ1-2; TRBD1 is a possible D gene (6 bases). This CDR3 region has 13 residues. CDR1 is KGHSH, CDR2 LQKENI, per germline. The germline V and J ends were trimmed by 6 bases and 6 bases, with 14 bases remaining between them. CDR3 sequence reads: CASSLRDTHGYTF. The CDR3 coding sequence is TGTGCCAGCTCGCTGCGGGACACCCATGGCTACACCTTC.

This chain connects TRBV7-3 to TRBJ1-6; 8 bases are shared with TRBD1. Per the germline V gene, CDR1 is SGHTA and CDR2 is FQGTGA. The ends lost 5 bases at V and 16 bases at J; junction bases unmatched: 7. This CDR3 contains 12 residues. CDR3 DNA sequence: TGTGCCAGCAGCCCAAAGGACAGGGCTCTCCACTTT. Encoded protein: CASSPKDRALHF.